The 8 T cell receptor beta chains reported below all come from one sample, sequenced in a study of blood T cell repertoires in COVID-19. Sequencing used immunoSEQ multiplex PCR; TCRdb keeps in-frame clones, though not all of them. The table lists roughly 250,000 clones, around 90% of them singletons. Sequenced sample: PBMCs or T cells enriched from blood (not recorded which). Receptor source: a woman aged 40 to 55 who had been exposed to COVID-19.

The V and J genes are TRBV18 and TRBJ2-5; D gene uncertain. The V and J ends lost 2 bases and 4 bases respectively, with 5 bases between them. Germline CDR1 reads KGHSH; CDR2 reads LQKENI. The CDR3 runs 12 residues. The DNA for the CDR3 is TGTGCCAGCTCACCAGCAGTAGAGACCCAGTACTTC. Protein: CASSPAVETQYF.

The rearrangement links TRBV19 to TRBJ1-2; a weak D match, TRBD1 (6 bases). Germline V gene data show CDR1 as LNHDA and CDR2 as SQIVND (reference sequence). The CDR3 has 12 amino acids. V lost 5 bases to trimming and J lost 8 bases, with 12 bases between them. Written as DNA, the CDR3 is TGTGCCAGTAGTGGTGGACAGTCCGGCTACACCTTC. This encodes CASSGGQSGYTF.

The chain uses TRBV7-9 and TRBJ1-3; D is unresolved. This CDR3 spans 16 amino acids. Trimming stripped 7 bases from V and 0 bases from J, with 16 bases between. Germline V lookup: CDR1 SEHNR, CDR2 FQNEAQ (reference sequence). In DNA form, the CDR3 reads TGTGCCAGCACTCCAAGCCTGGCGGGCTCTGGAAACACCATATATTTT. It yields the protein CASTPSLAGSGNTIYF.

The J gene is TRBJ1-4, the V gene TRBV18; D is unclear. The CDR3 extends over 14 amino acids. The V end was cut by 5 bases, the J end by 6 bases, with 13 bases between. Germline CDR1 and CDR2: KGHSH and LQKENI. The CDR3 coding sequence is TGTGCCAGCTCATACCGGAGGGCGGATGAAAAACTGTTTTTT. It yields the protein CASSYRRADEKLFF.

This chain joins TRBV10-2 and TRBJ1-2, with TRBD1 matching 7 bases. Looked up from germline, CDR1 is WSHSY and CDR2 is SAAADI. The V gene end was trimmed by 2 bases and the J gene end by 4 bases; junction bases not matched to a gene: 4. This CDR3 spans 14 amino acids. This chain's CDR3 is CASSEGGGSYGYTF. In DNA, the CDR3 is TGCGCCAGCAGTGAGGGAGGGGGCAGCTATGGCTACACCTTC.

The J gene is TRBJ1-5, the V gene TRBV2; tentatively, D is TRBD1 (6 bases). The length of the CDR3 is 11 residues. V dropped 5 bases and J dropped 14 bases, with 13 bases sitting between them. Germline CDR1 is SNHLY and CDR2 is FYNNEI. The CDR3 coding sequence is TGTGCCAGCAGTCTTACAGGGCAAGAGCATTTT. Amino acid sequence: CASSLTGQEHF.

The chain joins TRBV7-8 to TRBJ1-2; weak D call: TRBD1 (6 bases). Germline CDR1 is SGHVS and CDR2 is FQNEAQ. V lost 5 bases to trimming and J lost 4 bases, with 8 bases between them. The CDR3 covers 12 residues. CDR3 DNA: TGTGCCAGCAGCCAGGACAGCTATGGCTACACCTTC. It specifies CASSQDSYGYTF.

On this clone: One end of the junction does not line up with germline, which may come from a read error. CDR3 DNA sequence: TGTGCCAGCAGCGCGGGACAGCCTATAACCGGGGAGCTGTTTTTT. This translates into CASSAGQPITGELFF. The rearrangement links TRBV5-1 to TRBJ2-2; TRBD1 is a possible D gene (7 bases). Germline assignment: CDR1 SGHRS and CDR2 YFSETQ. CDR3 length: 15 residues. The variable domain in full, with the rest retrieved from reference TRBV5-1 and TRBJ2-2, is KAGVTQTPRYLIKTRGQQVTLSCSPISGHRSVSWYQQTPGQGLQFLFEYFSETQRNKGNFPGRFSGRQFSNSRSEMNVSTLELGDSALYLCASSAGQPITGELFFGEGSRLTVL.